These 11 T cell receptor beta chains originate from one sample sequenced in a study of blood T cell repertoires in COVID-19. Libraries were prepared by immunoSEQ multiplex PCR; TCRdb keeps only in-frame clonotypes and omits some of them. The table has roughly 160,000 clones, 85% to 90% seen once. Sequences were obtained from peripheral blood. The source is a woman of 80 years or more with COVID-19, enrolled during active disease.

J is TRBJ1-2 and V is TRBV7-2, with D perhaps TRBD1 (5 bases). Trimming took off 1 base at V and 7 bases at J, with 10 bases between the two ends. CDR3 length: 13 residues. CDR1 and CDR2 (germline): SGHTA, FQGNSA. This CDR3 is CASSLDVGVGYTF. Written as DNA, the CDR3 is TGTGCCAGCAGCTTAGATGTAGGGGTTGGCTACACCTTC.

The rearrangement links TRBV5-5 to TRBJ2-2; weak D call: TRBD2 (5 bases). The CDR3 loop spans 12 amino acids. The ends were cut back, 7 bases at V and 7 bases at J, with 11 bases in the middle. Looked up from germline, CDR1 is SGHKS and CDR2 is YYEKEE (reference sequence). The CDR3 DNA follows: TGTGCCAGCGGGGAGTTGAACGGGGAGCTGTTTTTT. As protein: CASGELNGELFF. Together with reference TRBV5-5 and TRBJ2-2, the CDR3 gives the full variable domain: DAGVTQSPTHLIKTRGQQVTLRCSPISGHKSVSWYQQVLGQGPQFIFQYYEKEERGRGNFPDRFSARQFPNYSSELNVNALLLGDSALYLCASGELNGELFFGEGSRLTVL.

The chain uses TRBV2 and TRBJ2-7, with D tentatively TRBD2 (5 bases). The V gene's germline CDR1 is SNHLY and CDR2 FYNNEI. V was shortened by 8 bases and J by 6 bases, with 14 bases between the two germline ends. CDR3 length: 12 amino acids. The CDR3 bases are TGTGCCAGCGGGTGGGAGTTAGGCGAGCAGTACTTC. Its protein is CASGWELGEQYF.

This clone is a singleton in its sample. The rearrangement joins TRBV7-9 to TRBJ2-2; TRBD1 matches at 9 bases. CDR1 and CDR2 from the germline V gene are SEHNR and FQNEAQ (reference sequence). This CDR3 has 17 residues. V shed 1 base and J 2 bases; nucleotides not matched to a gene: 5. CDR3 in DNA: TGTGCCAGCAGCTTAGATGGGGACAGGGTCAACACCGGGGAGCTGTTTTTT. Translation: CASSLDGDRVNTGELFF.

The chain uses TRBV27 and TRBJ2-7; maybe TRBD2 (6 bases). The CDR3 contains 17 residues. Looked up from germline, CDR1 is MNHEY and CDR2 is SMNVEV (reference sequence). The V end was cut by 0 bases, the J end by 0 bases, with 15 bases between. The CDR3 DNA follows: TGTGCCAGCAGTTTATCTGGGGGGACCACGAGCTCCTACGAGCAGTACTTC. Protein product: CASSLSGGTTSSYEQYF.

The genes are TRBV6-2 or TRBV6-3 and TRBJ2-1; 7 bases fit TRBD1. This CDR3 has 14 residues. Germline values: CDR1 MNHEY, CDR2 SVGEGT. Trimming at V came to 2 bases and at J to 7 bases, leaving 5 bases not matched to a gene. This CDR3 is CASSYDRVRNEQFF. CDR3 nucleotide sequence: TGTGCCAGCAGTTACGACAGGGTAAGGAATGAGCAGTTCTTC.

This clone was observed once. The chain combines TRBV7-2 with TRBJ2-7; TRBD2 agrees at 11 bases. Per the germline V gene, CDR1 is SGHTA and CDR2 is FQGNSA. This CDR3 has 18 amino acids. Trimming removed 3 bases from V and 0 bases from J; junction bases left unmatched: 10. CDR3 nucleotides: TGTGCCAGCAGCTTCGCTCTAGCGGGAGGACTTAGCTCCTACGAGCAGTACTTC. Protein product: CASSFALAGGLSSYEQYF.

The J gene is TRBJ2-6, the V gene TRBV11-2, with 9 bases lining up with TRBD2. CDR3 length equals 19 residues. Looked up from germline, CDR1 is SGHAT and CDR2 is FQNNGV. The ends lost 2 bases at V and 0 bases at J; junction bases unmatched: 8. The CDR3 region is CASSLFSGRALSGANVLTF. As DNA, the CDR3 is TGTGCCAGCAGCTTATTTAGCGGGAGAGCTCTCTCTGGGGCCAACGTCCTGACTTTC.

The V and J genes are TRBV28 and TRBJ1-5; D ambiguous. Germline lookup yields CDR1 MDHEN and CDR2 SYDVKM. CDR3 size: 13 residues. V lost 6 bases to trimming and J lost 4 bases, with 10 bases between them. CDR3 in DNA: TGTGCCAGCAGAGAGGTTATTAATCAGCCCCAGCATTTT. This sequence encodes CASREVINQPQHF. Variable domain in full (rest from reference TRBV28 and TRBJ1-5): DVKVTQSSRYLVKRTGEKVFLECVQDMDHENMFWYRQDPGLGLRLIYFSYDVKMKEKGDIPEGYSVSREKKERFSLILESASTNQTSMYLCASREVINQPQHFGDGTRLSIL.

Here the CDR3 reads CASSLVLAGGTDTQYF. CDR3 coding DNA: TGTGCCAGCAGCTTAGTACTAGCGGGAGGAACAGATACGCAGTATTTT. The rearrangement joins TRBV7-3 to TRBJ2-3; TRBD2 matches 12 bases. The germline V gene encodes CDR1 SGHTA and CDR2 FQGTGA. The ends lost 2 bases at V and 3 bases at J; junction bases unmatched: 3. The CDR3 is made up of 16 amino acids.

The V call is TRBV7-8, the J call TRBJ1-4, with 8 positions matching TRBD1. Germline loops: CDR1 SGHVS, CDR2 FQNEAQ. The junction had 5 bases not matched to a gene; V was cut back by 5 bases and J by 6 bases. This CDR3 is built from 14 residues. CDR3 residues: CASSTQGAHEKLFF. The CDR3, as DNA: TGTGCCAGCAGCACCCAGGGGGCGCATGAAAAACTGTTTTTT.